This TCR beta chain originates from a study of T cell responses to AZD1222 COVID-19 vaccine. Overall study: The study pooled second doses at about 4 or about 12 weeks. Study observations and caveats: Repertoire sampling occurred only after the peak T cell response. A reported finding is that nearly half of spike-specific TCRs target unmutated variant regions.

Assay used: immunoSEQ multiplex PCR; TCRdb lists only in-frame clones, some missing. The sample holds 55,000 to 75,000 clones; more than 70% are singletons and the top ten take 7.8%. Remarks on this clone: Its target is not known.

This material consisted of peripheral blood, taken on day 0 of AZD1222 vaccination. The sequence was collected from an adult in good health.

CDR3 in DNA: TGTGCCAGCTCACAACGCACAGATACGCAGTATTTT. Its protein is CASSQRTDTQYF. This chain joins TRBV18 and TRBJ2-3; D unresolved. Germline V gene lookup returns CDR1 KGHSH and CDR2 LQKENI. Trimming took off 4 bases at V and 1 base at J, with 3 bases between the two ends. The CDR3 spans 12 residues.